This T cell receptor beta chain was recovered during a study of circulating CD8 cells and anti-PD-1 response in melanoma. Study-level information: Of 13 patients, seven got anti-PD-1 first and six had prior therapy. Findings and caveats of the study: At M1, fewer than 7.5% of TRB clonotypes appeared in multiple subsets.

V dropped 5 bases and J dropped 4; count of bases not matched to a gene: 14. CDR3 length equals 17 residues. Germline V gives CDR1 LNHDA, CDR2 SQIVND (reference sequence). Remarks on this clonotype: The antigen is not known.

Using approximately 14 ng of total RNA, TCR libraries were made with the QIAseq Immune Repertoire TCR panel. Each CDR3 protein gets one entry after TCRdb re-called the reads with MiXCR. This repertoire shows hundreds of distinct CDR3 sequences, 6.5% to 8.5% found once; its top ten account for about 32%. Sorting of live CD3+CD8+TCRalphabeta+ cells by PD-1 and/or TIGIT gave four subsets. Sequencing used CD8+ T cells from PBMCs, obtained at baseline or after one month of anti-PD-1 therapy (not recorded which). This sequence originates from a human donor with melanoma. J is TRBJ2-1 and V is TRBV19; 7 bases align to TRBD2. The CDR3 DNA reads TGTGCCAGTAGTTCCGGACTAGTCTTCACGGGATACAATGAGCAGTTCTTC. Protein product: CASSSGLVFTGYNEQFF.